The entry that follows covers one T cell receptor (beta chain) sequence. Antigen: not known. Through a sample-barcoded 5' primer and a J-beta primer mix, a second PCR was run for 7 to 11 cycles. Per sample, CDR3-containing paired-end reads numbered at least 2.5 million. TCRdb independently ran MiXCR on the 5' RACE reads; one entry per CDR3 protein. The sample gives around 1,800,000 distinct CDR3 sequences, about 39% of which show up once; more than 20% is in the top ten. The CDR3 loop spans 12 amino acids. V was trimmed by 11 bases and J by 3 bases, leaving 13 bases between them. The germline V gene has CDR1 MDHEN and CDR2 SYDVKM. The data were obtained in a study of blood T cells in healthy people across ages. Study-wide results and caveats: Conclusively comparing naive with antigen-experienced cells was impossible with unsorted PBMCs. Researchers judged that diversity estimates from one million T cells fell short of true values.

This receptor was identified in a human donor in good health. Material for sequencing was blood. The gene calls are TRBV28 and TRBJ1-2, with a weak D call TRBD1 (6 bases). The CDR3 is CAGLRQDYGYTF. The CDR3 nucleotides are TGTGCCGGCCTGCGACAGGACTATGGCTACACCTTC.